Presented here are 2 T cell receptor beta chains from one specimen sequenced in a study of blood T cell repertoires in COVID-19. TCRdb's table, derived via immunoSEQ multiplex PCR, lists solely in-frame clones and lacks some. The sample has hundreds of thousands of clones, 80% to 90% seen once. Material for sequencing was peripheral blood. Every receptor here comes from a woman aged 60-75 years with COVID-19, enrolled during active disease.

DNA of the CDR3: TGTGCCAGCAGCTTTCAGGGGGCCGATGAGCAGTTCTTC. Its translation is CASSFQGADEQFF. V gene TRBV5-4 combines with J gene TRBJ2-1; 8 nucleotides line up with TRBD1. The CDR3 extends over 13 amino acids. Looked up from germline, CDR1 is SGHNT and CDR2 is YYREEE (reference sequence). V shed 2 bases and J 8 bases; nucleotides not matched to a gene: 3.

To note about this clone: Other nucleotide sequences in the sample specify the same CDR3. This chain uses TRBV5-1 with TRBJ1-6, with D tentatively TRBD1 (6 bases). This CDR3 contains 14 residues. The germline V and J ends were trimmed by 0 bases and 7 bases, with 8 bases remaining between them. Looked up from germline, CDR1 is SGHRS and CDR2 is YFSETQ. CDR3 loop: CASSLEQGNSPLHF. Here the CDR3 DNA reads TGCGCCAGCAGCTTGGAACAGGGAAATTCACCCCTCCACTTT.